The rows below give T cell receptor beta chains drawn from one sample of a study of CD8+CD57+ T cells in acquired aplastic anemia. One entry per CDR3 protein results from TCRdb running MiXCR on the reads. The sample holds 350,000 to 450,000 distinct CDR3 sequences, around 68% seen once. The sample consisted of sorted CD4+, CD8+, or CD8+CD57+ T cells (not recorded which) from PBMCs. Receptor source: a human donor in good health, serving as a control. Both conserved end residues are part of each CDR3. The D gene is left open where the match is weak. Size values are once, few and many counts, or a class for expanded clones, and some rows have none.

D: .
J: TRBJ2-3
V: TRBV7-9
size: many
CDR3: CASSLVHGQGSQYF
DNA: TGTGCCAGCAGCTTAGTACACGGCCAGGGGTCGCAGTATTTT

D: .
J: TRBJ1-1
V: TRBV20-1
size: .
CDR3: CSASTSNTEAFF
DNA: TGCAGTGCTAGTACCAGTAACACTGAAGCTTTCTTT

D: TRBD1
J: TRBJ1-2
V: TRBV11-3
size: .
CDR3: CASSVGGAGGSGYTF
DNA: TGTGCCAGCAGCGTAGGTGGGGCAGGGGGTTCTGGCTACACCTTC

D: .
J: TRBJ1-1
V: TRBV10-3
size: .
CDR3: CASNPFDKGNTKAFF
DNA: TGTGCCAGCAACCCATTTGACAAGGGTAACACTAAAGCTTTCTTT

D: .
J: TRBJ2-3
V: TRBV5-5
size: many
CDR3: CASSLDGDTQYF
DNA: TGTGCCAGCAGCTTGGATGGGGATACGCAGTATTTT

D: .
J: TRBJ1-2
V: TRBV4-1
size: .
CDR3: CASSQVGSYAF
DNA: TGCGCCAGCAGCCAAGTGGGTAGCTACGCCTTC

D: TRBD2
J: TRBJ2-5
V: TRBV24-1
size: once
CDR3: CATSRPPVAGVETQYF
DNA: TGTGCCACCAGCAGACCCCCGGTAGCGGGGGTGGAGACCCAGTACTTC

D: .
J: TRBJ1-2
V: TRBV7-6
size: .
CDR3: CASSLAQSTEAFFTF
DNA: TGTGCCAGCAGCTTAGCGCAGTCCACTGAAGCTTTCTTTACCTTC

D: .
J: TRBJ1-2
V: TRBV9
size: .
CDR3: CASSARVESSLDYGYTF
DNA: TGTGCCAGCAGCGCAAGGGTAGAAAGTAGTTTGGATTATGGCTACACCTTC

D: .
J: TRBJ2-6
V: TRBV7-3
size: .
CDR3: CASTRLEGYRHNVLTF
DNA: TGTGCCAGCACGAGACTAGAGGGATATAGGCACAACGTTCTGACTTTC

D: TRBD1
J: TRBJ1-2
V: TRBV7-2
size: .
CDR3: CASSLDGGTEGSPF
DNA: TGTGCCAGCAGCTTAGACGGGGGGACAGAGGGCTCTCCCTTC

D: .
J: TRBJ1-2
V: TRBV7-2
size: many
CDR3: CASSFSSGGDYGYTF
DNA: TGTGCCAGCAGCTTCTCATCCGGGGGGGACTATGGCTACACCTTC

D: TRBD2
J: TRBJ2-1
V: TRBV9
size: many
CDR3: CASSDLGLAGFYNEQFF
DNA: TGTGCCAGCAGCGACCTAGGACTAGCGGGGTTTTACAATGAGCAGTTCTTC

D: .
J: TRBJ1-3
V: TRBV5-1
size: many
CDR3: CASSLNWEGNTIYF
DNA: TGCGCCAGCAGCTTGAACTGGGAAGGAAACACCATATATTTT

D: .
J: TRBJ1-4
V: TRBV5-5
size: many
CDR3: CASSWDGNFATNEKLFF
DNA: TGTGCCAGCAGCTGGGACGGAAATTTTGCAACTAATGAAAAACTGTTTTTT

D: .
J: TRBJ2-1
V: TRBV7-8
size: .
CDR3: CASRVGGVDEQFF
DNA: TGTGCCAGCAGGGTAGGGGGAGTAGATGAGCAGTTCTTC

D: .
J: TRBJ1-5
V: TRBV11-1
size: .
CDR3: CASSFRLASNQPQHF
DNA: TGTGCCAGCAGCTTCCGACTAGCGAGCAATCAGCCCCAGCATTTT

D: .
J: TRBJ2-5
V: TRBV7-3
size: once
CDR3: CASRSARVREPQYF
DNA: TGTGCCAGCAGGTCGGCTCGGGTACGGGAGCCCCAGTACTTC

D: TRBD1
J: TRBJ1-6
V: TRBV12-3/TRBV12-4
size: .
CDR3: CASTHRTGGDSPLHF
DNA: TGTGCCAGCACCCACCGGACAGGGGGGGATTCACCCCTCCACTTT

D: .
J: TRBJ1-2
V: TRBV15
size: .
CDR3: CASSELAANWGYTF
DNA: TGTGCCAGCAGTGAATTGGCAGCTAACTGGGGCTACACCTTC

D: .
J: TRBJ1-5
V: TRBV9
size: .
CDR3: CASSGQQLNSPLQHF
DNA: TGTGCCAGCAGCGGACAACAGCTTAATTCACCCCTCCAGCATTTT

D: .
J: TRBJ2-3
V: TRBV24-1
size: few
CDR3: CATSDLAGGTRDTQYF
DNA: TGTGCCACCAGTGATTTGGCTGGGGGAACTAGGGATACGCAGTATTTT

D: .
J: TRBJ2-7
V: TRBV19
size: .
CDR3: CASSTSVAYEQYF
DNA: TGTGCCAGTAGTACCTCAGTCGCCTACGAGCAGTACTTC

D: .
J: TRBJ2-5
V: TRBV5-1
size: .
CDR3: CASSPDRSATQYF
DNA: TGCGCCAGCAGCCCCGACAGGAGCGCAACCCAGTACTTC

D: TRBD2
J: TRBJ2-3
V: TRBV15
size: .
CDR3: CATSTGSGTMAGTQYF
DNA: TGTGCCACCAGCACAGGATCCGGGACTATGGCCGGTACGCAGTATTTT

D: .
J: TRBJ1-6
V: TRBV12-3/TRBV12-4
size: .
CDR3: CASSLRVNTEAYF
DNA: TGTGCCAGCAGTTTAAGGGTGAACACTGAAGCCTACTTT

D: .
J: TRBJ2-3
V: TRBV5-6
size: .
CDR3: CASSRSTAQYF
DNA: TGTGCCAGCAGCCGTTCCACAGCGCAGTATTTT

D: .
J: TRBJ2-1
V: TRBV6-1
size: many
CDR3: CASSDGGTGAAEQFF
DNA: TGTGCCAGCAGTGACGGGGGTACAGGGGCGGCAGAGCAGTTCTTC

D: .
J: TRBJ2-1
V: TRBV5-5
size: .
CDR3: CASSGGTRYNEQFF
DNA: TGTGCCAGCAGCGGGGGGACCCGCTACAATGAGCAGTTCTTC

D: TRBD2
J: TRBJ2-1
V: TRBV20-1
size: .
CDR3: CSAGRGEIVDEQFF
DNA: TGCAGTGCTGGACGGGGGGAGATAGTCGATGAGCAGTTCTTC

D: .
J: TRBJ2-3
V: TRBV10-3
size: .
CDR3: CAISDPRKVTDTQYF
DNA: TGTGCCATCAGTGACCCTCGTAAAGTCACAGATACGCAGTATTTT

D: TRBD1
J: TRBJ1-3
V: TRBV9
size: .
CDR3: CASSRGGDRYTIYF
DNA: TGTGCCAGCAGCAGAGGGGGCGACAGATACACCATATATTTT

D: .
J: TRBJ1-2
V: TRBV5-6
size: .
CDR3: CASSATGTTDGYTF
DNA: TGTGCCAGCAGCGCCACCGGGACGACAGATGGCTACACCTTC

D: TRBD1
J: TRBJ2-3
V: TRBV11-1
size: .
CDR3: CASSSRDRATDTQYF
DNA: TGTGCCAGCAGTTCCCGGGACAGGGCCACAGATACGCAGTATTTT

D: .
J: TRBJ1-2
V: TRBV9
size: .
CDR3: CASSESSGSNYGYTF
DNA: TGTGCCAGCAGCGAGAGTTCGGGGAGCAACTATGGCTACACCTTC

D: .
J: TRBJ1-1
V: TRBV5-1
size: .
CDR3: CASSLDWGAAEAFF
DNA: TGCGCCAGCAGCTTGGACTGGGGTGCCGCTGAAGCTTTCTTT

D: .
J: TRBJ2-5
V: TRBV19
size: many
CDR3: CASSIDLRSWETQYF
DNA: TGTGCCAGTAGTATAGATTTGCGTTCTTGGGAGACCCAGTACTTC

D: .
J: TRBJ1-2
V: TRBV10-3
size: few
CDR3: CASSERLGSGNTF
DNA: TGTGCCAGCAGTGAAAGGTTGGGCTCTGGAAACACCTTC